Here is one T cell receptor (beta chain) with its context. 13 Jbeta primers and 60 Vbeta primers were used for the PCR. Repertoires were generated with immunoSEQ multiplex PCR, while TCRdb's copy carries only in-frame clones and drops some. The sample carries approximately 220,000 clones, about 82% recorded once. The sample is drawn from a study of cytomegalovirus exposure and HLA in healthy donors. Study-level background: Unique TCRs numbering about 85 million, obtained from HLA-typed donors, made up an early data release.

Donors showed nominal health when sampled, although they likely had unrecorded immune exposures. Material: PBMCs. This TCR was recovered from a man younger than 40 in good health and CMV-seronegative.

The CDR3 DNA reads TGTGCCAGTAGCTACAGGGGGGATCTCTATCAGCCCCAGCATTTT. The encoded protein is CASSYRGDLYQPQHF. The chain has TRBV19 and TRBJ1-5, with 8 bases aligning to TRBD1. This CDR3 spans 15 amino acids. Per the germline V gene, CDR1 is LNHDA and CDR2 is SQIVND (reference sequence). Losses at the gene ends were 6 bases for V and 5 bases for J; bases not matched to a gene: 9.